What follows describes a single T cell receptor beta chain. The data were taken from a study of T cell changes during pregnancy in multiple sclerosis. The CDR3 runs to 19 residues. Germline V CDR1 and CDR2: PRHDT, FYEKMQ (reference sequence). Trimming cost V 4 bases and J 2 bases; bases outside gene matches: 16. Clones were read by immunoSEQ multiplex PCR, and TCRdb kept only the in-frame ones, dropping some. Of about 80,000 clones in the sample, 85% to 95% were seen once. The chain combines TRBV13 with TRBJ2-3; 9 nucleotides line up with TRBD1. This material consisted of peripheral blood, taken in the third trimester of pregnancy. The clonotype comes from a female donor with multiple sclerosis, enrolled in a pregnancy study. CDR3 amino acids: CASSSYPTVGQGSTDTQYF. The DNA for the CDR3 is TGTGCCAGCAGCTCCTACCCCACGGTGGGACAGGGCTCCACAGATACGCAGTATTTT.